This T cell receptor (beta chain) stems from a study of T cell responses to AZD1222 COVID-19 vaccine. Study conclusions and caveats: Donors were mostly white British, more females; clonal diversity possibly underestimated. Across spike, vaccine-associated CD4 TCRs were found, dominant at 160-218 and 743-854. Without day 14 samples, only post-peak T cell repertoires were studied.

Trimming cost V 3 bases and J 1 base, with 12 bases left between them. The germline V gene has CDR1 SNHLY and CDR2 FYNNEI. The CDR3 extends over 15 amino acids. Sequencing used immunoSEQ multiplex PCR; TCRdb keeps in-frame clones, though not all of them. The table has about 180,000 clones, about nine tenths seen once. It was second doses at about 4 or about 12 weeks that were pooled. Points on this clone: Antigen: not known.

This TCR derives from an adult who received the AZD1222 COVID-19 vaccine. Sequencing was performed on peripheral blood, taken 28 days after the second AZD1222 dose. The chain has TRBV2 and TRBJ2-5; possibly TRBD2 for D (6 bases). The CDR3 DNA reads TGTGCCAGCAGTGATCTTCGGGGGATCCAAGAGACCCAGTACTTC. It translates to CASSDLRGIQETQYF.